This TCR beta chain was recovered during a study of blood T cell repertoires in COVID-19. As for the study in general: Samples of COVID-19 (acute and convalescent) were obtained from the United States, Italy and Spain. Nucleic acid was either cDNA or gDNA, and it came from T cells, B-cell-depleted T cells, or PBMCs.

Source study methods: Amplification from reference gene primers served as the basis for estimated nucleated cell counts. This table comes from immunoSEQ multiplex PCR, and its TCRdb copy is limited to in-frame clones, with some not included. The D gene and trimming were derived from the DNA, and the V and J assignments and clone size from that table. The data show some 48,000 clones, about 86% seen once. After removal of 4 bases from V and 2 bases from J, the junction contained 12 bases not matched to a gene. There are 19 residues in the CDR3. Germline V CDR1 and CDR2: MGHRA, YSYEKL. Sequenced: peripheral blood. The TCR comes from a woman of 80 years or more with acute or convalescent COVID-19. The chain links TRBV4-1 to TRBJ2-5, with 14 bases that match TRBD2. The CDR3 protein is CASSPDLTSGGGYQETQYF. In nucleotides, the CDR3 is TGCGCCAGCAGCCCCGACCTGACTAGCGGGGGGGGGTATCAAGAGACCCAGTACTTC.